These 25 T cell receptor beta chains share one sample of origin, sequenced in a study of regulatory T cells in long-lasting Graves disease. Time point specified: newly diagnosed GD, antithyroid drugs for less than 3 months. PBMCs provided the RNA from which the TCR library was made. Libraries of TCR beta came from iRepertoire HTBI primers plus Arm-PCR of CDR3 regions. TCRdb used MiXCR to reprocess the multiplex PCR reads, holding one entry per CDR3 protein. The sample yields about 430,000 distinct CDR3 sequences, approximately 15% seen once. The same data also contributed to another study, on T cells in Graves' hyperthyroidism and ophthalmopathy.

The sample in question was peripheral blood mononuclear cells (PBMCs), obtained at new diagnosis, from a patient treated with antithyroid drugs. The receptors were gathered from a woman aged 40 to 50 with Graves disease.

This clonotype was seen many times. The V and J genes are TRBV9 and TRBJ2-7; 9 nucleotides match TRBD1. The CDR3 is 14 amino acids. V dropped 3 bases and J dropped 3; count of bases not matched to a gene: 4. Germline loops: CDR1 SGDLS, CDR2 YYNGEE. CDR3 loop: CASSGGTGLYEQYF. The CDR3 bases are TGTGCCAGCAGCGGCGGGACAGGGCTCTACGAGCAGTACTTC.

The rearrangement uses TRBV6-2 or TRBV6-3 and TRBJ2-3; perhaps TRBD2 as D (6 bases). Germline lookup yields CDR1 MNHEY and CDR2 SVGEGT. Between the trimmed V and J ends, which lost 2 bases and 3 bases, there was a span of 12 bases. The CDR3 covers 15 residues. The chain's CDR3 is CASSYAGLQTDTQYF. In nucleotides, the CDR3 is TGTGCCAGCAGTTACGCGGGACTTCAAACAGATACGCAGTATTTT.

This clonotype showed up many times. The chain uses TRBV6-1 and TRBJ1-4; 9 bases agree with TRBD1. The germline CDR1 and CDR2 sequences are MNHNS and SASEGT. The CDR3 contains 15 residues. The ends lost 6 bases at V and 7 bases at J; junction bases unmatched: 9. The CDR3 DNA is TGTGCCAGCAGATTTACCGGGACAGGGCTTGAAAAACTGTTTTTT. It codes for CASRFTGTGLEKLFF.

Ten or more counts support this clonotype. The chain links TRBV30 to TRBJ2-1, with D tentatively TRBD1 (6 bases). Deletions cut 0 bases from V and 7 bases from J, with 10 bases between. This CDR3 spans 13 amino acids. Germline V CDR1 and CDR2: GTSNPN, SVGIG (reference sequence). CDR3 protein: CAWSVEGDNEQFF. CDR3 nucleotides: TGTGCCTGGAGTGTAGAGGGGGATAATGAGCAGTTCTTC.

CDR3 residues: CASSYIAEKTSTDTQYF. The CDR3 DNA sequence: TGTGCCAGCAGTTATATAGCGGAGAAGACTAGCACAGATACGCAGTATTTT. The J gene is TRBJ2-3, the V gene TRBV6-7; tentative D call: TRBD2 (6 bases). TRBV6-7 is sorted into the ORF group, with uncertain function. V gave up 3 bases and J gave up 0 bases, with 16 bases separating them. CDR3 length: 17 amino acids.

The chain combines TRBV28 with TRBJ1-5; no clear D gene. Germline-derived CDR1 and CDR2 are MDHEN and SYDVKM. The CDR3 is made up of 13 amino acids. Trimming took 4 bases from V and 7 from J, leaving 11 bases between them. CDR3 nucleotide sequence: TGTGCCAGCAGTTCCCCGGCCGGGCAGCCCCAGCATTTT. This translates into CASSSPAGQPQHF.

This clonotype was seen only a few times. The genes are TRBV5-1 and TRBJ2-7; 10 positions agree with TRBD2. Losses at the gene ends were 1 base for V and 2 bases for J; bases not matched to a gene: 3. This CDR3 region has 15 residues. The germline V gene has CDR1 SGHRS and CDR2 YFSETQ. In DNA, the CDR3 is TGCGCCAGCAGCTTGAAGCGGGAGGGCCCCTACGAGCAGTACTTC. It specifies CASSLKREGPYEQYF.

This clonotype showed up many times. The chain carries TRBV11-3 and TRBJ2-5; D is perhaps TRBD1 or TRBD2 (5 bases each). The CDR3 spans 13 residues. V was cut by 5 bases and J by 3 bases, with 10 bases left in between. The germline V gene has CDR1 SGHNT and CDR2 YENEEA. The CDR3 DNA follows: TGTGCCAGCAGCCCGCGAGGGGAAGAGACCCAGTACTTC. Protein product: CASSPRGEETQYF.

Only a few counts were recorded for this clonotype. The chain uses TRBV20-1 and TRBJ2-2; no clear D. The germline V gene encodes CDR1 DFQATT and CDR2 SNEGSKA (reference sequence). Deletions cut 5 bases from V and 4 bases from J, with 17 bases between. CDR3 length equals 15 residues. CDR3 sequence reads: CSASQQLTRTGELFF. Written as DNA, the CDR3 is TGCAGTGCTTCTCAACAGCTTACTCGCACCGGGGAGCTGTTTTTT.

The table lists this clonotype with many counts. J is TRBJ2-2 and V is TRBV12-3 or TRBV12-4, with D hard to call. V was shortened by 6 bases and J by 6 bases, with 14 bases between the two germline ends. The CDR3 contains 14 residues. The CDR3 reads CASSFPQTPGELFF. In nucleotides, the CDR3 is TGTGCCAGCAGCTTCCCCCAGACCCCCGGGGAGCTGTTTTTT.

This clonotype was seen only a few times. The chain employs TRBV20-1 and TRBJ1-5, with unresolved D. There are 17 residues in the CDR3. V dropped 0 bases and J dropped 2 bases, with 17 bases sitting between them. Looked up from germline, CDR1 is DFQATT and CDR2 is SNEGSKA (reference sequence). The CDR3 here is CSARDRGRHPGNQPQHF. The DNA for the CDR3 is TGCAGTGCTAGAGATAGAGGGCGCCACCCAGGCAATCAGCCCCAGCATTTT.

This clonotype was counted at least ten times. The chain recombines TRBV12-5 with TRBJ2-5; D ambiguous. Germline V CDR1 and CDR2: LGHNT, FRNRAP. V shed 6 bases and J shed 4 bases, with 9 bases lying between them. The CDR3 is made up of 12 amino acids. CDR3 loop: CASGPDLETQYF. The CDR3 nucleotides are TGTGCTAGTGGGCCGGACCTAGAGACCCAGTACTTC.

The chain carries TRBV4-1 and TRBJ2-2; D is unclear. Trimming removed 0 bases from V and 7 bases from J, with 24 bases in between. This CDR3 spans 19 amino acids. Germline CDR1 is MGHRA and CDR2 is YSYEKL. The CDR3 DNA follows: TGCGCCAGCAGCCAAGACGGAGCTAGTGTCGGAATTATTGGCGGGGAGCTGTTTTTT. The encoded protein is CASSQDGASVGIIGGELFF.

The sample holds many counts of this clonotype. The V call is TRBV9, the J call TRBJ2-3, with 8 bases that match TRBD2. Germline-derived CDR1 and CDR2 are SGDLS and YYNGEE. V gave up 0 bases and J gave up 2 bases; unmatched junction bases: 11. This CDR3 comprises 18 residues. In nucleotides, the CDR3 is TGTGCCAGCAGCGTAGAGGTCTGGGCGGGAGGAATCACAGATACGCAGTATTTT. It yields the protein CASSVEVWAGGITDTQYF.

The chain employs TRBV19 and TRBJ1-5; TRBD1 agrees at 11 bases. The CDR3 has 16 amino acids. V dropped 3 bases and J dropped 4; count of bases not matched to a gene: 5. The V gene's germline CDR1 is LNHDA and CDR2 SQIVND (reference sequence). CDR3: CASSIRGTGGNQPQHF. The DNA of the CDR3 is TGTGCCAGTAGTATCCGTGGGACAGGGGGAAATCAGCCCCAGCATTTT. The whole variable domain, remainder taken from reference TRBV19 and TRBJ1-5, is DGGITQSPKYLFRKEGQNVTLSCEQNLNHDAMYWYRQDPGQGLRLIYYSQIVNDFQKGDIAEGYSVSREKKESFPLTVTSAQKNPTAFYLCASSIRGTGGNQPQHFGDGTRLSIL.

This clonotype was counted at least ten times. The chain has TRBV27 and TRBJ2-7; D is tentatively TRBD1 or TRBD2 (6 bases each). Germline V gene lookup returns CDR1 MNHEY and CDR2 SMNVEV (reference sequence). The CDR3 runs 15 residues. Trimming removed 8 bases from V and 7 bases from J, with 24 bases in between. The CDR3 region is CASRGGVSQGGEQYF. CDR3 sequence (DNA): TGTGCCAGCCGGGGTGGGGTCTCCCAAGGGGGGGAGCAGTACTTC.

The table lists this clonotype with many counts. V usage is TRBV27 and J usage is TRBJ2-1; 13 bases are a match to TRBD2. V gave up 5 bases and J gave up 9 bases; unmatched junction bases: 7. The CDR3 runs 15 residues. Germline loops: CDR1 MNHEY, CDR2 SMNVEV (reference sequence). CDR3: CASSAGTSGMSEQFF. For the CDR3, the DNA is TGTGCCAGCAGTGCCGGGACTAGCGGGATGAGTGAGCAGTTCTTC.

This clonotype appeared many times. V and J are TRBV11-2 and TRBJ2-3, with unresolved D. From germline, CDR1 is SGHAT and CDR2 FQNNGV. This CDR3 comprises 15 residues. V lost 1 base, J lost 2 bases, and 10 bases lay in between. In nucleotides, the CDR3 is TGTGCCAGCAGCTTAGGGAAGCAGAACACAGATACGCAGTATTTT. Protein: CASSLGKQNTDTQYF.

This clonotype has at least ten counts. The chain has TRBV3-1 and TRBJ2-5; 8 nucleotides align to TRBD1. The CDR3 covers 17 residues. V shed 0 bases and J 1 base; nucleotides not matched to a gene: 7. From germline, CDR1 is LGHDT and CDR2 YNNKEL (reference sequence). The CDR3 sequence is CASSQESEDRAQETQYF. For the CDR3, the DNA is TGTGCCAGCAGCCAAGAGTCGGAGGACAGGGCCCAAGAGACCCAGTACTTC.

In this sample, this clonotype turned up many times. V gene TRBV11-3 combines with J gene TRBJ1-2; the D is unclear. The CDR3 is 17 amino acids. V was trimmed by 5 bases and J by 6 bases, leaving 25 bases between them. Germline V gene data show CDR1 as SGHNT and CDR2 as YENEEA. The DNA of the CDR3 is TGTGCCAGCAGCGCCTTGGCCCTTAGGGCAGGAGACCATGGCTACACCTTC. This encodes CASSALALRAGDHGYTF. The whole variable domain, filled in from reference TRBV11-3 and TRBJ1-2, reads EAGVVQSPRYKIIEKKQPVAFWCNPISGHNTLYWYLQNLGQGPELLIRYENEEAVDDSQLPKDRFSAERLKGVDSTLKIQPAELGDSAVYLCASSALALRAGDHGYTFGSGTRLTVV.

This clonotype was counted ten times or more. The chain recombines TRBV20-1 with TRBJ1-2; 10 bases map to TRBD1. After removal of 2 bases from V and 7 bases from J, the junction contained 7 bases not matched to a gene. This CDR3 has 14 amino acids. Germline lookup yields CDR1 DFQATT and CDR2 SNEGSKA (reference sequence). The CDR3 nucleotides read TGCAGTGCTAGACACATCGGGACAGGGGCTGGCTACACCTTC. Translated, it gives CSARHIGTGAGYTF.

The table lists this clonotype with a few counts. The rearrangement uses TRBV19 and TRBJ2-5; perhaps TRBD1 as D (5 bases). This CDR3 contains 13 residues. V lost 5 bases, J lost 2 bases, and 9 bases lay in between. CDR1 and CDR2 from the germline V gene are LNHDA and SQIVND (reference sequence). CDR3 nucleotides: TGTGCCAGTAGTGAGGACATACAAGAGACCCAGTACTTC. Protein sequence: CASSEDIQETQYF.

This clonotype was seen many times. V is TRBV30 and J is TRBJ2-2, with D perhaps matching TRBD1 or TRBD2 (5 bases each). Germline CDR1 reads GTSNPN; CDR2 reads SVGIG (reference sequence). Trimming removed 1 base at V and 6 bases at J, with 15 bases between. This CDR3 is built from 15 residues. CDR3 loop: CAWSGTAVGAGELFF. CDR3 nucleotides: TGTGCCTGGAGTGGGACGGCAGTGGGGGCCGGGGAGCTGTTTTTT.

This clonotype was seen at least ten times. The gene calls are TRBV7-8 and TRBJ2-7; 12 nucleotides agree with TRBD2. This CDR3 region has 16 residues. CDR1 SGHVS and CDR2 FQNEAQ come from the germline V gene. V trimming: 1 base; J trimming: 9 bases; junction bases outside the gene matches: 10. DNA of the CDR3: TGTGCCAGCAGCTTAGACCGGACTAGCGGGGACCTTTCGCAGTACTTC. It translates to CASSLDRTSGDLSQYF.

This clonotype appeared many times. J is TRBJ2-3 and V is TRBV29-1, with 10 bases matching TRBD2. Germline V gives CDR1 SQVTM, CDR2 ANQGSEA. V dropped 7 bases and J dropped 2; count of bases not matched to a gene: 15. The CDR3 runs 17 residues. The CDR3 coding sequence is TGCAGCGCCGACCTCTTGGTAGCGGGAGGCGACACAGATACGCAGTATTTT. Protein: CSADLLVAGGDTDTQYF.